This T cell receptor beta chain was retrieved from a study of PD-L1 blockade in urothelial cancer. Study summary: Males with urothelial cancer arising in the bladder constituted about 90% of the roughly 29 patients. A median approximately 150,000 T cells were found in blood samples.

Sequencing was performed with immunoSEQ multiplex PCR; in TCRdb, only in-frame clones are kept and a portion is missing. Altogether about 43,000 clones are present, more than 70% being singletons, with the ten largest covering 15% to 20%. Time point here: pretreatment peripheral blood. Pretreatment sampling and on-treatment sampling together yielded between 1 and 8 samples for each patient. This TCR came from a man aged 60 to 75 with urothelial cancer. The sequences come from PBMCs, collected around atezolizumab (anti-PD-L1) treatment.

The CDR3 DNA is TGTGCCAGCAGCTCCGGAGAAGGGGTAAACATTCAGTACTTC. Its translation: CASSSGEGVNIQYF. The rearrangement links TRBV13 to TRBJ2-4; maybe TRBD1 (5 bases). V lost 4 bases to trimming and J lost 6 bases, with 13 bases between them. This CDR3 region has 14 residues. CDR1 is PRHDT, CDR2 FYEKMQ, per germline (reference sequence).